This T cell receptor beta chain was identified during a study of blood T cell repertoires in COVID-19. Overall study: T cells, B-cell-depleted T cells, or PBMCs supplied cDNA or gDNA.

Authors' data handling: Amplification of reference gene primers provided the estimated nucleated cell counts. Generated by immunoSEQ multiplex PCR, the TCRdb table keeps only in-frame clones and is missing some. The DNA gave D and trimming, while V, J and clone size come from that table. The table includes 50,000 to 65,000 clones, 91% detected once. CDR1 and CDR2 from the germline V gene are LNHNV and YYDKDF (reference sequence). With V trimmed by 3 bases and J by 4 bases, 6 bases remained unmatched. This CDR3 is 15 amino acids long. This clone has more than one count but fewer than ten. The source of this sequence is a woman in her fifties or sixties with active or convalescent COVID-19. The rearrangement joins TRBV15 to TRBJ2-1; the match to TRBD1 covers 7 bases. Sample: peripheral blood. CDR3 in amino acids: CATSSGTALYNEQFF. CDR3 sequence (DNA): TGTGCCACCAGCAGTGGGACAGCCCTATACAATGAGCAGTTCTTC.